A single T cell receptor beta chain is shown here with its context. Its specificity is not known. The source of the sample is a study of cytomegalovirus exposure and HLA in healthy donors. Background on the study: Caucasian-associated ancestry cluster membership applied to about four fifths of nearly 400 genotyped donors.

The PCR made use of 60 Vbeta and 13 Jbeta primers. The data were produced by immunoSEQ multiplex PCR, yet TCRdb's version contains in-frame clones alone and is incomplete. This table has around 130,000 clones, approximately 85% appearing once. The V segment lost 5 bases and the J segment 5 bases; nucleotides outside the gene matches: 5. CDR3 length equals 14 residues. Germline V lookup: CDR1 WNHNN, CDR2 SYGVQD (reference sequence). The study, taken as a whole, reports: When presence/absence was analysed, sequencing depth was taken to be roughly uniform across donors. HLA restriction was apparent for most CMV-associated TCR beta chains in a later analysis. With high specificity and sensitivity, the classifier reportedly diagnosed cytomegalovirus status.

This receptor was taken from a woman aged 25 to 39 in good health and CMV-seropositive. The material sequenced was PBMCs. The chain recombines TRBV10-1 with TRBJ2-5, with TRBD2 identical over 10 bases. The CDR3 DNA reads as TGCGCCAGCAGTCTAGCGGGAGCTCTGGAGACCCAGTACTTC. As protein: CASSLAGALETQYF.